The rows below give T cell receptor beta chains drawn from one sample of a study of T-cell memory formation after mild COVID-19. TCRdb called the 5' RACE reads again in MiXCR, with one record for every CDR3 protein. The data show roughly 600,000 distinct CDR3 sequences, about a sixth seen once. The sequencing input was PBMCs or a T cell subset sorted from them (not recorded which). These receptor sequences come from an adult woman who had mild COVID-19 (a few samples of this study predate the infection). Cell type and time point are not known. Each CDR3 is given with its conserved first and last residue. D genes are given only for firm matches.

v_gene	j_gene	d_gene	CDR3aa
TRBV3-1	TRBJ2-7	TRBD1	CASSPYRQGGYEQYF
TRBV15	TRBJ2-7	TRBD2	CATSRDRLAGRSYEQYF
TRBV6-2/TRBV6-3	TRBJ1-1	-	CASSYSEGSAEAFF
TRBV12-3/TRBV12-4	TRBJ1-4	TRBD1	CASSLGTGTNNEKLFF
TRBV4-3	TRBJ1-2	-	CASSQDRGPKGNYGYTF
TRBV6-1	TRBJ2-7	-	CASSEPGQTHYEQYF
TRBV7-9	TRBJ2-1	-	CASRGGRDEQFF
TRBV11-3	TRBJ2-7	TRBD2	CASSDGLAGPLSYEQYF
TRBV5-1	TRBJ2-1	TRBD2	CASSVGTSDYNEQFF
TRBV27	TRBJ1-5	-	CASSLRGENSNQPQHF
TRBV9	TRBJ2-7	-	CASSDSGSSYEQYF
TRBV11-2	TRBJ2-1	TRBD1	CASSADRGRNEQFF
TRBV4-1	TRBJ2-2	TRBD1	CASSQDRAGGPGELFF
TRBV9	TRBJ2-7	-	CASSEIAGRANEQYF
TRBV7-9	TRBJ2-4	-	CASSSLVEGLAKNIQYF